The text below deals with one TCR beta chain. Method: immunoSEQ multiplex PCR; TCRdb's copy keeps in-frame clones and lacks some. The data show 110,000 to 150,000 clones, roughly 92% seen once. This sample was included in a study of control samples from healthy donors and cancer patients. The CDR3 is made up of 14 amino acids. Germline V gene data show CDR1 as SGHAT and CDR2 as FQDESV (reference sequence). V dropped 5 bases and J dropped 4; count of bases not matched to a gene: 7. The sequence was collected from a man aged 30 to 39 in good health. This rearrangement joins TRBV11-1 to TRBJ1-1; 7 bases line up with TRBD1. The sample was blood. In DNA, the CDR3 is TGTGCCAGCAGCCACCGACAGGGCGGCACTGAAGCTTTCTTT. Protein sequence: CASSHRQGGTEAFF.